This TCR beta chain came from a study of Ad26.COV2.S vaccination and SARS-CoV-2 variants. Across the whole study: Recipients of Ad26.COV2.S got it intramuscularly, once or twice 56 days apart.

Study-wide results and caveats: A substantial breadth of spike-specific CD8+ and CD4+ T cell responses after vaccination has been reported. The placebo group had lower spike-specific TCR breadth than the vaccine recipients did.

For this clone: Antigen unknown.

Profiled with immunoSEQ multiplex PCR; TCRdb holds only in-frame clones, not every one. Of hundreds of thousands of clones detected, roughly nine tenths appear once; the ten largest clones hold around 1.4%. Regarding treatment: around 19 received Ad26.COV2.S at low or high dose, single or two shots; about five received placebo; per-sample allocation not given. Sampling was performed 63 days after the first vaccine or placebo injection. Vaccination used an Ad26 vector expressing Wuhan-strain SARS-CoV-2 spike. This TCR was recovered from a person aged 18-60 years who received the Ad26.COV2.S COVID-19 vaccine or a placebo. Sequenced material: peripheral blood, taken in a trial of Ad26.COV2.S vaccine versus placebo.

Written as DNA, the CDR3 is TGTGCCAGCAGCCGACTGGATCAGGGGAGCTACACCTTC. Translation: CASSRLDQGSYTF. The rearrangement joins TRBV5-4 to TRBJ1-2; D is perhaps TRBD1 (6 bases). Trimming left V 4 bases short and J 9 bases short, with 16 bases between. From germline, CDR1 is SGHNT and CDR2 YYREEE (reference sequence). The CDR3 runs 13 residues. Based on the CDR3 plus reference TRBV5-4 and TRBJ1-2, the full variable domain is ETGVTQSPTHLIKTRGQQVTLRCSSQSGHNTVSWYQQALGQGPQFIFQYYREEENGRGNFPPRFSGLQFPNYSSELNVNALELDDSALYLCASSRLDQGSYTFGSGTRLTVV.